This T cell receptor (beta chain) was identified during a study of metastatic and nonmetastatic thyroid tumors. Thyroid surgery had not been preceded by any treatment in any patient. TCRdb re-processed the PCR reads through MiXCR. The table lists around 35,000 clones, roughly 15% of them singletons. General study points: Within blood and tumor, benign nodules reportedly had significantly lower TCR beta diversity than malignant thyroid tumors did.

This clone was recorded many times. Its antigen is unidentified. The CDR3 is 15 amino acids. Germline-derived CDR1 and CDR2 are SGHAT and FQNNGV. The ends were cut back, 5 bases at V and 0 bases at J, with 11 bases in the middle. The J gene is TRBJ1-5, the V gene TRBV11-2; D is ambiguous. Sequencing used blood. The source of this sequence is a female donor with papillary thyroid cancer or a benign thyroid nodule (not recorded which). Some clones in this sample may be carry-over from other donors' samples. CDR3 protein: CASSLNPYSNQPQHF. The CDR3 DNA reads TGTGCCAGCAGCCTAAATCCCTATAGCAATCAGCCCCAGCATTTT.